This T cell receptor beta chain is drawn from a study of blood T cell repertoires in COVID-19. In the study overall: From T cells, B-cell-depleted T cells, or PBMCs came the material, which was cDNA or gDNA.

This CDR3 spans 14 amino acids. In the source study's methods: It was from reference gene primer amplification that nucleated cell counts were estimated. The method was immunoSEQ multiplex PCR; TCRdb's version includes in-frame clones alone and lacks a portion of them. The V and J calls and clone size are taken from that table; D and trimming were inferred from the DNA. In the table there are around 120,000 clones, over 75% of which are singletons. This clone was counted once. The specimen was peripheral blood. This receptor was identified in a man aged 65-85 years with active or convalescent COVID-19. This rearrangement joins TRBV21-1 to TRBJ1-2. TRBV21-1 represents a pseudogene. The CDR3 reads CASSKGDSLGGYTF. In DNA form, the CDR3 reads TGTGCCAGCAGCAAAGGGGACTCCCTGGGAGGCTACACCTTC.